This TCR beta chain comes out of a study of cytomegalovirus exposure and HLA in healthy donors. Study results and limitations: Based on reports, TCR beta sequences accurately predicted HLA-A and HLA-B alleles for most subjects. TCR beta chains numbering under 200 were designated cytomegalovirus-associated.

PCR used 60 Vbeta primers and 13 Jbeta primers. Method: immunoSEQ multiplex PCR; TCRdb's copy keeps in-frame clones and lacks some. The table includes approximately 74,000 clones, 60% to 70% detected once. The CDR3 totals 14 residues. With V trimmed by 3 bases and J by 3 bases, 3 bases remained unmatched. Germline CDR1 is SQVTM and CDR2 is ANQGSEA. On this clone: Its matching antigen is unknown.

This chain links TRBV29-1 with TRBJ1-5, with TRBD1 matching over 9 bases. Sequenced input: PBMCs. The TCR was taken from a man aged 30-40 years in good health and CMV-seropositive. CDR3 sequence: CSVEGTGNNQPQHF. DNA for the CDR3: TGCAGCGTTGAGGGGACAGGGAACAATCAGCCCCAGCATTTT.